This T cell receptor beta chain was recorded in a study of T cells in Graves' hyperthyroidism and ophthalmopathy. Study outcomes and limitations: The model foresaw ophthalmopathy a median roughly 6 months prior to onset. Most clonotypes expanded in the thyroid (above 0.001) were also present in blood.

The CDR3 is 12 residues long. V lost 3 bases and J 1 base, leaving 6 bases between the germline ends. Germline loops: CDR1 GTSNPN, CDR2 SVGIG (reference sequence). The blood sample dates from first hyperthyroidism diagnosis, preceding any ophthalmopathy symptoms. The source of the PBMCs was over 8.5 ml of fresh peripheral blood. This clonotype is a singleton in its sample. Its target is unknown. TCR beta CDR3 regions were amplified from RNA. First-round RT-PCR with HTBI primers amplified the TCR CDR3 region. TCRdb passed the multiplex PCR reads through MiXCR, listing each CDR3 protein once. The sample carries around 700,000 distinct CDR3 sequences, roughly a sixth recorded once.

Sequenced sample: blood. The origin of this receptor is a woman between 50 and 59 years old with Graves' hyperthyroidism that later progressed to Graves' ophthalmopathy. The chain carries TRBV30 and TRBJ2-5; no clear D gene. This CDR3 reads CAWSAAQETQYF. The DNA for the CDR3 is TGTGCCTGGAGCGCAGCCCAAGAGACCCAGTACTTC.